This T cell receptor (beta chain) was identified in a study of blood T cells in healthy people across ages. Regarding the study as a whole: In older individuals, TCR beta diversity per million T cells was lower, falling roughly linearly with age. Fewer expanded clones and more diversity marked long-lived versus aged donors. Diversity estimates from one million T cells were considered underestimates.

Details on this clonotype: Its antigen is not identified.

A second PCR, run for roughly 7 to 12 cycles, used a sample-barcoded 5' primer plus a J-beta primer mix. TCRdb independently ran MiXCR on the 5' RACE reads; one entry per CDR3 protein. The repertoire includes hundreds of thousands of distinct CDR3 sequences, about 52% of them detected once, and around a third sits in the top ten. The sequenced sample consisted of blood. This receptor was taken from a woman between 55 and 75 years old in good health.

The CDR3 protein is CSVDRGEEKLFF. In DNA, the CDR3 is TGCAGCGTTGATAGGGGGGAAGAAAAACTGTTTTTT. V usage is TRBV29-1 and J usage is TRBJ1-4; the D gene is possibly TRBD1 (6 bases). CDR1 SQVTM and CDR2 ANQGSEA come from the germline V gene. The V gene lost 3 bases and the J gene lost 8 bases, with 10 bases spanning the gap. The length of the CDR3 is 12 residues. Full variable domain (remainder filled in from reference TRBV29-1 and TRBJ1-4): SAVISQKPSRDICQRGTSLTIQCQVDSQVTMMFWYRQQPGQSLTLIATANQGSEATYESGFVIDKFPISRPNLTFSTLTVSNMSPEDSSIYLCSVDRGEEKLFFGSGTQLSVL.